This TCR beta chain came from a study of identical twins. Study results and caveats: Insertions were reduced in abundant cord blood beta clonotypes but not in memory repertoires.

TCRdb independently ran MiXCR on the 5' RACE reads; one entry per CDR3 protein. Here the sample spans over 200,000 distinct CDR3 sequences, roughly a tenth being singletons. As regards this clonotype: Its matching antigen is unknown.

V was pared by 5 bases and J by 1 base, with 14 bases between. CDR1 SGHVS and CDR2 FNYEAQ come from the germline V gene. The length of the CDR3 is 15 residues. This rearrangement joins TRBV7-6 to TRBJ1-1; D is ambiguous. Sequencing was performed on memory (CD45RO+) T cells sorted from blood. The sequence derives from a woman between 18 and 29 years old in good health. As DNA, the CDR3 is TGTGCCAGCAGCGCCGGACCCCAGGCGAACACTGAAGCTTTCTTT. Its protein product is CASSAGPQANTEAFF. Complete variable domain (other parts from reference TRBV7-6 and TRBJ1-1): GAGVSQSPRYKVTKRGQDVALRCDPISGHVSLYWYRQALGQGPEFLTYFNYEAQQDKSGLPNDRFSAERPEGSISTLTIQRTEQRDSAMYRCASSAGPQANTEAFFGQGTRLTVV.